This T cell receptor (beta chain) was sequenced for a study of blood T cell repertoires in COVID-19. The wider study: Samples taken during acute and convalescent COVID-19 were collected in the United States, Italy and Spain.

The V end lost 2 bases, the J end lost 5 bases, and 14 bases lay between the germline ends. This CDR3 region has 14 residues. Germline lookup yields CDR1 SGHNT and CDR2 YYREEE (reference sequence). Using immunoSEQ multiplex PCR, the repertoire was profiled, and TCRdb retains in-frame clones only, with some absent. The sample includes approximately 120,000 clones, around three quarters seen only once; the top ten take 10% to 13%. Sequencing input: peripheral blood. The V gene is TRBV5-4, the J gene TRBJ2-7; weak D call: TRBD1 (7 bases). The receptor was isolated from a human donor in a cohort sampled during active COVID-19. The CDR3 here is CASSFGGGPNEQYF. DNA of the CDR3: TGTGCCAGCAGCTTTGGAGGGGGCCCCAACGAGCAGTACTTC.